One sample yielded the 14 T cell receptor beta chains listed below, sequenced in a study of shared clonotypes between healthy human individuals. Assay: immunoSEQ multiplex PCR; the TCRdb copy retains only in-frame clones and omits some. The sample holds about 2.4 million clones, approximately 93% seen once. Source material: naive CD4+ T cells from PBMCs. Indicated subset: CD45RA+ positively selected. All receptors derive from a man between 18 and 35 years old in good health. Some clones in this sample may be carry-over from other donors' samples.

V usage is TRBV27 and J usage is TRBJ2-1; 7 nucleotides agree with TRBD2. The CDR3 has 17 amino acids. Germline CDR1 reads MNHEY; CDR2 reads SMNVEV (reference sequence). V shed 4 bases and J 4 bases; nucleotides not matched to a gene: 13. The chain's CDR3 is CASSSPRGSSGYNEQFF. Written as DNA, the CDR3 is TGTGCCAGCAGTTCCCCCCGGGGAAGTAGCGGGTACAATGAGCAGTTCTTC.

This sequence joins TRBV5-6 and TRBJ1-1; maybe TRBD1 (6 bases). Trimming cost V 0 bases and J 3 bases, with 21 bases left between them. The CDR3 totals 18 residues. Germline V gene lookup returns CDR1 SGHDT and CDR2 YYEEEE. The CDR3 sequence is CASSLARAGTGAYTEAFF. CDR3 in DNA: TGTGCCAGCAGCTTGGCTAGGGCAGGGACGGGGGCTTACACTGAAGCTTTCTTT.

The rearrangement links TRBV5-1 to TRBJ2-3; weak D call: TRBD2 (7 bases). Germline V gives CDR1 SGHRS, CDR2 YFSETQ. The V and J ends lost 0 bases and 4 bases respectively, with 15 bases between them. The CDR3 has 16 amino acids. The CDR3 DNA sequence: TGCGCCAGCAGCTTGGATGGGGGGGCGCCGGCAGATACGCAGTATTTT. Translation gives CASSLDGGAPADTQYF.

This clone is a singleton in its sample. The identical CDR3 is also encoded by other nucleotide sequences in the sample. The chain is built from TRBV19 and TRBJ2-3, with D hard to call. The CDR3 totals 13 residues. In germline, CDR1 is LNHDA, CDR2 SQIVND (reference sequence). V lost 1 base and J lost 2, with 4 bases in between. The CDR3 protein is CASSIGSTDTQYF. The CDR3 coding sequence is TGTGCCAGTAGTATAGGATCCACAGATACGCAGTATTTT.

The rearrangement links TRBV2 to TRBJ1-2; a possible D gene is TRBD1 (6 bases). The V end lost 5 bases, the J end lost 6 bases, and 19 bases lay between the germline ends. This CDR3 comprises 15 residues. Per the germline V gene, CDR1 is SNHLY and CDR2 is FYNNEI. The CDR3 reads CASSTPGGLSHGYTF. The CDR3 DNA reads as TGTGCCAGCAGTACCCCGGGGGGCTTATCGCATGGCTACACCTTC. Combining the CDR3 with reference TRBV2 and TRBJ1-2 gives the whole variable domain EPEVTQTPSHQVTQMGQEVILRCVPISNHLYFYWYRQILGQKVEFLVSFYNNEISEKSEIFDDQFSVERPDGSNFTLKIRSTKLEDSAMYFCASSTPGGLSHGYTFGSGTRLTVV.

The chain combines TRBV30 with TRBJ1-5; a weak D match, TRBD1 (5 bases). This CDR3 is built from 14 residues. Trimming removed 1 base at V and 7 bases at J, with 14 bases between. Germline values: CDR1 GTSNPN, CDR2 SVGIG (reference sequence). CDR3 residues: CAWSGSRGNQPQHF. CDR3 nucleotides: TGTGCCTGGAGTGGGTCGAGGGGTAACCAGCCCCAGCATTTT.

The chain joins TRBV28 to TRBJ2-7; no definite D call. The V and J ends lost 10 bases and 4 bases respectively, with 14 bases between them. Germline CDR1 is MDHEN and CDR2 is SYDVKM. The CDR3 extends over 12 amino acids. The CDR3 sequence: CATSDFLYEQYF. DNA of the CDR3: TGTGCCACCTCCGACTTTCTGTACGAGCAGTACTTC.

The chain has TRBV5-6 and TRBJ2-5; tentative D call: TRBD1 (6 bases). Trimming removed 3 bases at V and 7 bases at J, with 13 bases between. The CDR3 sequence is 13 residues long. Germline lookup yields CDR1 SGHDT and CDR2 YYEEEE. The CDR3 coding sequence is TGTGCCAGCAGCTACAGGGCCCGGGGGACCCAGTACTTC. Translating gives CASSYRARGTQYF.

This chain joins TRBV28 and TRBJ1-1; TRBD1 might be the D (6 bases). The CDR3 covers 17 residues. CDR1 and CDR2 from the germline V gene are MDHEN and SYDVKM. The V and J ends lost 3 bases and 1 base respectively, with 18 bases between them. In DNA form, the CDR3 reads TGTGCCAGCAGTTTCGCGGACAGCGGGCCTAGGAACACTGAAGCTTTCTTT. Translating gives CASSFADSGPRNTEAFF.

The genes are TRBV7-3 and TRBJ2-1; D might be TRBD1 (5 bases). Deletions cut 5 bases from V and 0 bases from J, with 14 bases between. The CDR3 runs 16 residues. Germline lookup yields CDR1 SGHTA and CDR2 FQGTGA. CDR3 loop: CASSQNRRVSYNEQFF. DNA of the CDR3: TGTGCCAGCAGCCAAAACCGCAGGGTCTCCTACAATGAGCAGTTCTTC. The full variable domain, its missing parts supplied by reference TRBV7-3 and TRBJ2-1, is GAGVSQTPSNKVTEKGKYVELRCDPISGHTALYWYRQSLGQGPEFLIYFQGTGAADDSGLPNDRFFAVRPEGSVSTLKIQRTERGDSAVYLCASSQNRRVSYNEQFFGPGTRLTVL.

In the case of this clone: The identical CDR3 is also encoded by other nucleotide sequences in the sample. The rearrangement joins TRBV11-2 to TRBJ2-3, with D perhaps TRBD2 (5 bases). V was shortened by 0 bases and J by 4 bases, with 8 bases between the two germline ends. Germline V gives CDR1 SGHAT, CDR2 FQNNGV. CDR3 size: 14 residues. CDR3 sequence: CASSLDRGADTQYF. DNA of the CDR3: TGTGCCAGCAGCTTAGATCGGGGAGCAGATACGCAGTATTTT.

The chain uses TRBV1 and TRBJ2-5; TRBD2, as called in the table, went unchecked against the DNA. TRBV1 is classified as a pseudogene. The CDR3 extends over 13 amino acids. As DNA, the CDR3 is TGCACCAGCAGCCAAGATAGATCGGGAGAGCAGTACTTC. Translated, it gives CTSSQDRSGEQYF.

This chain connects TRBV5-1 to TRBJ2-3; the D gene is possibly TRBD1 (5 bases). The V gene lost 4 bases and the J gene lost 2 bases, with 11 bases spanning the gap. This CDR3 is built from 14 residues. Germline assignment: CDR1 SGHRS and CDR2 YFSETQ. The CDR3 DNA is TGCGCCAGCAGCCCGCGACAGTCCACAGATACGCAGTATTTT. Translation gives CASSPRQSTDTQYF. The variable domain in full, with the rest retrieved from reference TRBV5-1 and TRBJ2-3, is KAGVTQTPRYLIKTRGQQVTLSCSPISGHRSVSWYQQTPGQGLQFLFEYFSETQRNKGNFPGRFSGRQFSNSRSEMNVSTLELGDSALYLCASSPRQSTDTQYFGPGTRLTVL.

The CDR3 region is CASSEERGAQHF. In DNA, the CDR3 is TGTGCCAGCAGTGAAGAGAGGGGGGCTCAGCATTTT. This chain joins TRBV6-1 and TRBJ1-5, with a weak D call TRBD1 (6 bases). The V end was cut by 1 base, the J end by 13 bases, with 11 bases between. This CDR3 has 12 residues. Germline V CDR1 and CDR2: MNHNS, SASEGT.